Below are 25 T cell receptor beta chains sequenced from a single sample in a study of blood T cell repertoires in COVID-19. Profiled with immunoSEQ multiplex PCR; TCRdb holds only in-frame clones, not every one. This table holds around 240,000 clones, around 85% found once. The sequenced sample was peripheral blood. These receptors were taken from a woman aged 30 to 39 who had recovered from COVID-19.

The V call is TRBV7-9, the J call TRBJ1-2; D perhaps matches TRBD1 (6 bases). Between the trimmed V and J ends, which lost 5 bases and 3 bases, there was a span of 10 bases. The CDR3 consists of 13 residues. The V gene's germline CDR1 is SEHNR and CDR2 FQNEAQ (reference sequence). The CDR3 DNA is TGTGCCAGCAGCCCTAGACAGGACTATGGCTACACCTTC. Translated, it gives CASSPRQDYGYTF.

The chain couples TRBV14 to TRBJ2-1, with 8 bases lining up with TRBD2. The V and J ends lost 1 base and 7 bases, in that order; junction bases with no gene match: 9. This CDR3 has 16 residues. Germline-derived CDR1 and CDR2 are SGHDN and FVKESK. The CDR3 is CASSQVVGGGWNEQFF. Written as DNA, the CDR3 is TGTGCCAGCAGCCAAGTGGTCGGGGGGGGCTGGAATGAGCAGTTCTTC.

CDR3 residues: CASSVEPTAQGVGGYTF. The CDR3 DNA reads TGTGCCAGCAGCGTAGAGCCCACGGCACAGGGAGTAGGGGGCTACACCTTC. The chain uses TRBV9 and TRBJ1-2, with D perhaps TRBD1 (6 bases). Germline CDR1 reads SGDLS; CDR2 reads YYNGEE. This CDR3 comprises 17 residues. V was shortened by 0 bases and J by 8 bases, with 23 bases between the two germline ends. Supplemented by reference TRBV9 and TRBJ1-2, the full variable domain reads DSGVTQTPKHLITATGQRVTLRCSPRSGDLSVYWYQQSLDQGLQFLIQYYNGEERAKGNILERFSAQQFPDLHSELNLSSLELGDSALYFCASSVEPTAQGVGGYTFGSGTRLTVV.

This chain joins TRBV4-2 and TRBJ2-1, with 11 bases fitting TRBD1. CDR1 is LGHNA, CDR2 YNFKEQ, per germline. This CDR3 is built from 16 residues. The junction had 8 bases not matched to a gene; V was cut back by 0 bases and J by 10 bases. In DNA, the CDR3 is TGTGCCAGCAGCCAAGAGGGACAGGGGGTTCAATACGAGCAGTTCTTC. As protein: CASSQEGQGVQYEQFF.

This clone occurred a few times. V and J are TRBV3-1 (or the pseudogene TRBV3-2) and TRBJ1-5; D gene uncertain. The CDR3 totals 14 residues. Trimming took off 4 bases at V and 2 bases at J, with 9 bases between the two ends. Germline CDR1 LGHDT, CDR2 YNNKEL (reference sequence). The CDR3 nucleotides read TGTGCCAGCAGCCCCGGTAGCGGCAATCAGCCCCAGCATTTT. Protein: CASSPGSGNQPQHF.

The chain is built from TRBV5-5 and TRBJ1-2; D is possibly TRBD1 (5 bases). Germline CDR1 reads SGHKS; CDR2 reads YYEKEE (reference sequence). CDR3 length: 13 amino acids. The V end was cut by 4 bases, the J end by 4 bases, with 11 bases between. The CDR3 is CASSVDISYGYTF. The DNA of the CDR3 is TGTGCCAGCAGCGTGGACATCAGCTATGGCTACACCTTC.

The rearrangement joins TRBV10-3 to TRBJ2-3; a weak D match, TRBD2 (7 bases). The V gene's germline CDR1 is ENHRY and CDR2 SYGVKD. Trimming stripped 7 bases from V and 1 base from J, with 12 bases between. The CDR3 has 14 amino acids. The DNA of the CDR3 is TGTGCCATCAAGGGGGGGGGCCGCACAGATACGCAGTATTTT. Amino acids: CAIKGGGRTDTQYF.

The chain joins TRBV5-1 to TRBJ1-4; D gene unclear. The CDR3 has 15 amino acids. Germline CDR1 reads SGHRS; CDR2 reads YFSETQ. V dropped 0 bases and J dropped 7 bases, with 13 bases sitting between them. The CDR3: CASSLGAGRREKLFF. CDR3 bases: TGCGCCAGCAGCTTGGGGGCAGGCCGGCGTGAAAAACTGTTTTTT.

In its sample, this clone was seen once. The rearrangement joins TRBV5-1 to TRBJ1-1; D possibly corresponds to TRBD1 (6 bases). The V and J ends lost 2 bases and 0 bases respectively, with 14 bases between them. This CDR3 comprises 16 residues. Per the germline V gene, CDR1 is SGHRS and CDR2 is YFSETQ. CDR3 region: CASSFRDNTLNTEAFF. CDR3 sequence (DNA): TGCGCCAGCAGCTTCCGGGACAACACCTTGAACACTGAAGCTTTCTTT.

The chain recombines TRBV4-1 with TRBJ1-1, with TRBD1 identical over 9 bases. The CDR3 is 14 amino acids. The ends lost 5 bases at V and 3 bases at J; junction bases unmatched: 4. CDR1 is MGHRA, CDR2 YSYEKL, per germline. CDR3 residues: CASSYGDRDTEAFF. DNA for the CDR3: TGCGCCAGCAGCTATGGGGACAGGGACACTGAAGCTTTCTTT.

J is TRBJ2-7 and V is TRBV7-2; 16 positions match TRBD2. J gave up 2 bases and V 1 base, and 2 bases lay outside the gene matches. Germline V CDR1 and CDR2: SGHTA, FQGNSA. The CDR3 sequence is 17 residues long. CDR3 sequence reads: CASSLGGTSGGAYEQYF. In DNA form, the CDR3 reads TGTGCCAGCAGCTTAGGAGGGACTAGCGGGGGGGCCTACGAGCAGTACTTC.

In nucleotides, the CDR3 is TGTGCCAGCAGCGTAGCGGGGGGGGAGGACTACGAGCAGTACTTC. Encoded protein: CASSVAGGEDYEQYF. The chain recombines TRBV9 with TRBJ2-7, with 8 positions matching TRBD2. The ends lost 0 bases at V and 3 bases at J; junction bases unmatched: 5. Germline CDR1 reads SGDLS; CDR2 reads YYNGEE. The CDR3 is 15 amino acids.

This clone occurred a few times. V gene TRBV9 combines with J gene TRBJ2-3; 8 positions agree with TRBD2. Germline loops: CDR1 SGDLS, CDR2 YYNGEE. V was pared by 4 bases and J by 1 base, with 5 bases of the junction left unmatched. CDR3 length: 15 amino acids. The CDR3 DNA sequence: TGTGCCAGCAGCAGCGGGGGCCTGCGCACAGATACGCAGTATTTT. Translation gives CASSSGGLRTDTQYF.

This chain uses TRBV7-2 with TRBJ2-5, with D perhaps TRBD2 (5 bases). The CDR3 contains 13 residues. V lost 5 bases to trimming and J lost 4 bases, with 11 bases between them. Germline V gene sequence: CDR1 SGHTA, CDR2 FQGNSA. The CDR3 loop is CASSPPRGETQYF. In nucleotides, the CDR3 is TGTGCCAGCAGCCCCCCCCGGGGAGAGACCCAGTACTTC.

V gene TRBV5-6 combines with J gene TRBJ1-2, with D possibly being TRBD1 (5 bases). The CDR3 consists of 15 residues. Germline V gene lookup returns CDR1 SGHDT and CDR2 YYEEEE. V was clipped by 3 bases and J by 8 bases, with 20 bases between them. The CDR3 protein is CASSSRSGGAGGYTF. The CDR3 bases are TGTGCCAGCAGCTCCCGATCAGGAGGGGCAGGCGGCTACACCTTC. Using reference TRBV5-6 and TRBJ1-2 for the parts outside the CDR3, the full variable domain is DAGVTQSPTHLIKTRGQQVTLRCSPKSGHDTVSWYQQALGQGPQFIFQYYEEEERQRGNFPDRFSGHQFPNYSSELNVNALLLGDSALYLCASSSRSGGAGGYTFGSGTRLTVV.

This chain joins TRBV15 and TRBJ1-6; no firm D call. CDR3 length: 15 amino acids. V dropped 0 bases and J dropped 3 bases, with 6 bases sitting between them. CDR1 and CDR2 from the germline V gene are LNHNV and YYDKDF (reference sequence). CDR3 in DNA: TGTGCCACCAGCAGAGACGGTAGCTATAATTCACCCCTCCACTTT. This translates into CATSRDGSYNSPLHF. The complete variable domain, with remaining parts taken from reference TRBV15 and TRBJ1-6, reads DAMVIQNPRYQVTQFGKPVTLSCSQTLNHNVMYWYQQKSSQAPKLLFHYYDKDFNNEADTPDNFQSRRPNTSFCFLDIRSPGLGDTAMYLCATSRDGSYNSPLHFGNGTRLTVT.

The rearrangement joins TRBV27 to TRBJ1-2; possibly TRBD1 for D (5 bases). The V gene's germline CDR1 is MNHEY and CDR2 SMNVEV (reference sequence). CDR3 length equals 11 residues. Trimming shortened V by 5 bases and J by 4 bases, and 5 bases separated the two germline ends. The CDR3 reads CASSQGYGYTF. The CDR3 DNA is TGTGCCAGCAGTCAGGGCTATGGCTACACCTTC.

V is TRBV4-1 and J is TRBJ1-2; D gene unclear. CDR1 and CDR2 from the germline V gene are MGHRA and YSYEKL. Trimming took 1 base from V and 1 from J, leaving 4 bases between them. The CDR3 has 13 residues. CDR3 protein: CASSQGVNYGYTF. The CDR3 nucleotides are TGCGCCAGCAGCCAAGGAGTTAACTATGGCTACACCTTC.

The rearrangement joins TRBV6-5 to TRBJ2-3; a weak D match, TRBD1 (5 bases). The ends were cut back, 6 bases at V and 0 bases at J, with 13 bases in the middle. The CDR3 spans 15 residues. Germline V gives CDR1 MNHEY, CDR2 SVGAGI. DNA for the CDR3: TGTGCCAGCAGCCCCACGACAGTAAGCACAGATACGCAGTATTTT. It yields the protein CASSPTTVSTDTQYF.

The sample holds one count of this clone. The chain combines TRBV3-1 (or the pseudogene TRBV3-2) with TRBJ1-2; TRBD1 aligns across 7 bases. Germline trimming cut 3 bases from V and 4 bases from J; bases unmatched to any gene: 8. The CDR3 loop spans 15 amino acids. Germline V gene data show CDR1 as LGHDT and CDR2 as YNNKEL (reference sequence). The CDR3 DNA sequence: TGTGCCAGCAGCCATGAGCCGGGACAGACCTATGGCTACACCTTC. Protein sequence: CASSHEPGQTYGYTF.

The V gene is TRBV7-3, the J gene TRBJ2-2; 10 nucleotides align to TRBD1. CDR1 SGHTA and CDR2 FQGTGA come from the germline V gene. The CDR3 runs 14 residues. The V and J ends lost 5 bases and 4 bases, in that order; junction bases with no gene match: 1. The CDR3 sequence: CASSRDRGTGELFF. In DNA form, the CDR3 reads TGTGCCAGCAGCCGGGACAGGGGCACCGGGGAGCTGTTTTTT.

This chain connects TRBV7-2 to TRBJ2-3, with 7 positions matching TRBD2. After removal of 2 bases from V and 3 bases from J, the junction contained 5 bases not matched to a gene. This CDR3 has 15 amino acids. Germline V gene sequence: CDR1 SGHTA, CDR2 FQGNSA. Here the CDR3 DNA reads TGTGCCAGCAGCTTATTCTTCGGGGGGACAGATACGCAGTATTTT. Translating it yields CASSLFFGGTDTQYF. Using reference TRBV7-2 and TRBJ2-3 for the parts outside the CDR3, the full variable domain is GAGVSQSPSNKVTEKGKDVELRCDPISGHTALYWYRQSLGQGLEFLIYFQGNSAPDKSGLPSDRFSAERTGGSVSTLTIQRTQQEDSAVYLCASSLFFGGTDTQYFGPGTRLTVL.

This chain links TRBV4-1 with TRBJ1-2, with 8 bases aligning to TRBD1. CDR3 length: 14 amino acids. Germline CDR1 and CDR2: MGHRA and YSYEKL. J gave up 7 bases and V 1 base, and 5 bases lay outside the gene matches. CDR3 sequence reads: CASSQGTGLGGYTF. The CDR3 nucleotides are TGCGCCAGCAGCCAAGGGACAGGGTTAGGTGGCTACACCTTC.

In DNA, the CDR3 is TGTGCCAGCAGTTCTGGGACAGGGTGGAGGTACGAGCAGTACTTC. It translates to CASSSGTGWRYEQYF. The gene calls are TRBV6-5 and TRBJ2-7, with TRBD1 identical over 9 bases. Germline lookup yields CDR1 MNHEY and CDR2 SVGAGI. The CDR3 is 15 residues long. After removal of 4 bases from V and 4 bases from J, the junction contained 8 bases not matched to a gene.

The V call is TRBV7-6, the J call TRBJ2-1, with a tentative D call TRBD2 (5 bases). This CDR3 is built from 15 residues. Per germline, CDR1 SGHVS and CDR2 FNYEAQ. The V and J ends lost 1 base and 3 bases respectively, with 10 bases between them. The CDR3 loop is CASSLEAGFYNEQFF. CDR3 DNA sequence: TGTGCCAGCAGCTTAGAGGCGGGCTTCTACAATGAGCAGTTCTTC.